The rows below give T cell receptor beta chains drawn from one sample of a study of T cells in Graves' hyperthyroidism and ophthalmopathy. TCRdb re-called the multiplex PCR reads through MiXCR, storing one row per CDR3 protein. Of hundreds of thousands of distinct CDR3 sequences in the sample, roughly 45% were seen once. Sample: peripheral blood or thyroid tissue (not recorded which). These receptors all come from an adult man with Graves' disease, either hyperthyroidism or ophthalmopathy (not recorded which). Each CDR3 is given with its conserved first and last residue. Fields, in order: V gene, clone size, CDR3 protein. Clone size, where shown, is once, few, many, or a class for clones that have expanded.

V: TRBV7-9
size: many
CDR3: CASSLGRTGNTIYF

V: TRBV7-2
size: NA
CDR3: CASSQDLTGPSGYTF

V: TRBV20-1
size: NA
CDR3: CSARDRGQKEKLFF

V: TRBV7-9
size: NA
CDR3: CASSPLHGYQETQYF

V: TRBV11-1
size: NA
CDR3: CASSLEDRFSPNTGELFF

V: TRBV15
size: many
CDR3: CATSRDRGNEKLFF

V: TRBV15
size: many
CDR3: CATSPRVGTTDTGELFF

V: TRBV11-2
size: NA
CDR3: CASSLVGGTPLEQYF

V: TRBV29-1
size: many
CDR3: CSVTGQGHGYTF

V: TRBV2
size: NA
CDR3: CASSGLADTDTQYF

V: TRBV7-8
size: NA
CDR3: CASSYKTGWPQHF

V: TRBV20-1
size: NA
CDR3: CSARDGGGQPQHF

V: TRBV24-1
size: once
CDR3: CATSDLEGVRETQYF

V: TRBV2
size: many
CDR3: CASKQQETQYF

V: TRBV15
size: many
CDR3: CATSSKGGLTRAFF

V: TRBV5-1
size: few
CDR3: CASSSLAGGTGELFF

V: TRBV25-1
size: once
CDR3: CASSHNTFSSETQYF

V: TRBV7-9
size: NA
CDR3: CASSRGGHGNEKLFF

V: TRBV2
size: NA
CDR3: CASSRTENTIYF

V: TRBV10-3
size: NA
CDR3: CAISRGSGTYNEQFF

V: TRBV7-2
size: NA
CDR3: CASSSLGQGAVGGELFF

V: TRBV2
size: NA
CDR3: CASRPGTANGNTIYF

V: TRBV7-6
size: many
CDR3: CASRQGNLNTEAFF

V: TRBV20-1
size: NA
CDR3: CSAGTAGDVGETQYF

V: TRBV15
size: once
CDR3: CATSREDREHQPQHF

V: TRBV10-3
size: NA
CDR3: CAISEGQGGSIYF

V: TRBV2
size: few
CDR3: CASSGPLAGAYEQYF

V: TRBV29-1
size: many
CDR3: CSVGQLGQPQHF

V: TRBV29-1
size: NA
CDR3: CSVAAGREKLFF

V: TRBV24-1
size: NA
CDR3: CATSDPGTGVNQPQHF

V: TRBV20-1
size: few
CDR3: CSAGLAGEETQYF

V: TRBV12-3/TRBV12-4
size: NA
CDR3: CASSPARGRGNTEAFF

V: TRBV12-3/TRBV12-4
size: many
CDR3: CASSTGTVNSPLHF

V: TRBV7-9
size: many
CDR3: CASSLNRGRYETQYF

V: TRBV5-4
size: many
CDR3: CASSFGVNYGYTF

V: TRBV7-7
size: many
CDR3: CAIPAGGGETQYF

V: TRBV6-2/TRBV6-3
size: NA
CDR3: CASSYSRPRGSRSNQPQHF

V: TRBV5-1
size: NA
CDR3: CASSLEPLGYTF

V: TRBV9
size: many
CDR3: CASSVGTQGTEAFF

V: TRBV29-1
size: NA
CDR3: CSGTTGFTEAFF

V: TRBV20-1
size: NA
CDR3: CSARGWEPAGWGVETQYF

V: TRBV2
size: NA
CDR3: CASSLVSSSTDSTSYEQYF

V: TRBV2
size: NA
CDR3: CASSATPGSLRTYEQYF

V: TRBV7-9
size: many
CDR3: CASSLEGQDNQPQHF

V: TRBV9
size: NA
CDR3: CASSVDGQGSNTEAFF

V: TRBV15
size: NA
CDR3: CATSRAGAQAYEQYF

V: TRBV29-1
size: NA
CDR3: CSSGQGTQPQHF